These 13 T cell receptor beta chains share one sample of origin, sequenced in a study of blood T cell repertoires in COVID-19 (dated by TCRdb to 2019 to 2021). The method was the immunoSEQ multiplex PCR assay. The clones in this table, taken by TCRdb from immuneACCESS, are in-frame only. Not every clone is retained; where verified, under half of the shortfall comes from an unresolved V gene, and the cause of the rest is unknown. Across this sample there are 150,000 to 190,000 clones, with roughly 85% seen only once. Of the sample, roughly 8% is held by the ten largest clones. The sequenced sample was peripheral blood. The receptors derive from a woman in her sixties or seventies with COVID-19, enrolled during active disease.

The gene calls are TRBV3-1 (or the pseudogene TRBV3-2) and TRBJ1-4; TRBD1 matches 10 bases. The junction had 8 bases not matched to a gene; V was cut back by 1 base and J by 12 bases. Germline lookup yields CDR1 LGHDT and CDR2 YNNKEL (reference sequence). This CDR3 region has 15 residues. The CDR3 DNA sequence: TGTGCCAGCAGCCAAGCTAGACAGGGGGCAGCGGAACTGTTTTTT. Protein: CASSQARQGAAELFF.

The rearrangement joins TRBV5-1 to TRBJ2-2; D uncertain. The germline V and J ends were trimmed by 1 base and 2 bases, with 6 bases remaining between them. The germline V gene has CDR1 SGHRS and CDR2 YFSETQ. This CDR3 has 14 amino acids. The CDR3: CASSLPGNTGELFF. The CDR3, as DNA: TGCGCCAGCAGCTTGCCAGGAAACACCGGGGAGCTGTTTTTT. The full variable domain, its missing parts supplied by reference TRBV5-1 and TRBJ2-2, is KAGVTQTPRYLIKTRGQQVTLSCSPISGHRSVSWYQQTPGQGLQFLFEYFSETQRNKGNFPGRFSGRQFSNSRSEMNVSTLELGDSALYLCASSLPGNTGELFFGEGSRLTVL.

The gene calls are TRBV6-5 and TRBJ1-2; tentative D call: TRBD1 (5 bases). Deletions cut 9 bases from V and 0 bases from J, with 11 bases between. In germline, CDR1 is MNHEY, CDR2 SVGAGI. The length of the CDR3 is 13 residues. The CDR3 loop is CASWGVSNYGYTF. The DNA for the CDR3 is TGTGCCAGTTGGGGGGTTTCTAACTATGGCTACACCTTC.

The J gene is TRBJ1-2, the V gene TRBV6-5, with D possibly matching TRBD1 (5 bases). Germline CDR1 reads MNHEY; CDR2 reads SVGAGI. The CDR3 extends over 13 amino acids. With 4 bases removed from V and 4 bases from J, the gap between germline ends came to 10 bases. The CDR3 coding sequence is TGTGCCAGCAGTTCAGGGAAGGCCTATGGCTACACCTTC. It is translated as CASSSGKAYGYTF.

V and J are TRBV5-4 and TRBJ2-7, with a weak D call TRBD1 (5 bases). The CDR3 is 13 residues long. The V and J ends lost 1 base and 3 bases respectively, with 8 bases between them. Germline V gene lookup returns CDR1 SGHNT and CDR2 YYREEE (reference sequence). In nucleotides, the CDR3 is TGTGCCAGCAGCTTGAGAGACAGCTACGAGCAGTACGTC. It codes for CASSLRDSYEQYV.

V is TRBV5-5 and J is TRBJ2-6, with D possibly being TRBD2 (7 bases). The ends were cut back, 4 bases at V and 0 bases at J, with 14 bases in the middle. Germline CDR1 SGHKS, CDR2 YYEKEE (reference sequence). CDR3 length equals 17 residues. The CDR3: CASSNRGANSGANVLTF. CDR3 DNA sequence: TGTGCCAGCAGCAACCGGGGGGCAAACTCTGGGGCCAACGTCCTGACTTTC.

This clone was counted once. The chain is built from TRBV6-5 and TRBJ1-2, with 9 bases matching TRBD1. Trimming cost V 4 bases and J 5 bases; bases outside gene matches: 8. The CDR3 is 15 amino acids. Germline CDR1 reads MNHEY; CDR2 reads SVGAGI. The CDR3: CASSSLGTGHYGYTF. CDR3 coding DNA: TGTGCCAGCAGTTCACTCGGGACAGGGCATTATGGCTACACCTTC.

J is TRBJ1-1 and V is TRBV3-1 (or the pseudogene TRBV3-2), with D unclear. Trimming stripped 2 bases from V and 2 bases from J, with 6 bases between. This CDR3 is built from 13 residues. Germline V gene sequence: CDR1 LGHDT, CDR2 YNNKEL (reference sequence). The CDR3 sequence: CASSQYSNTEAFF. DNA of the CDR3: TGTGCCAGCAGCCAATACAGCAACACTGAAGCTTTCTTT.

V is TRBV5-1 and J is TRBJ1-6; D possibly corresponds to TRBD1 (6 bases). Trimming stripped 4 bases from V and 2 bases from J, with 10 bases between. In germline, CDR1 is SGHRS, CDR2 YFSETQ. There are 15 residues in the CDR3. The CDR3 loop reads CASSTTGPYNSPLHF. The CDR3 nucleotides are TGCGCCAGCAGCACCACAGGGCCCTATAATTCACCCCTCCACTTT.

This rearrangement joins TRBV5-1 to TRBJ2-1, with 7 bases fitting TRBD2. This CDR3 contains 15 residues. Germline CDR1 and CDR2: SGHRS and YFSETQ. With 4 bases clipped from V and 6 bases from J, the junction kept 10 bases outside the gene matches. Written as DNA, the CDR3 is TGCGCCAGCAGCCCCGAACTAGCGAGTCTCAATGAGCAGTTCTTC. Its protein product is CASSPELASLNEQFF.

The chain has TRBV29-1 and TRBJ1-6, with D possibly matching TRBD1 (5 bases). CDR3 size: 13 residues. The germline V and J ends were trimmed by 4 bases and 8 bases, with 12 bases remaining between them. CDR1 is SQVTM, CDR2 ANQGSEA, per germline. CDR3 sequence: CSVGSGGDSPLHF. CDR3 in DNA: TGCAGCGTTGGCTCCGGGGGAGATTCACCCCTCCACTTT.

The V and J genes are TRBV19 and TRBJ2-1; a possible D gene is TRBD1 (5 bases). This CDR3 contains 14 residues. Looked up from germline, CDR1 is LNHDA and CDR2 is SQIVND (reference sequence). V was trimmed by 2 bases and J by 4 bases, leaving 9 bases between them. CDR3: CASSIQGSYNEQFF. As DNA, the CDR3 is TGTGCCAGTAGTATACAGGGATCATACAATGAGCAGTTCTTC. Filled out from reference TRBV19 and TRBJ2-1, the complete variable domain reads DGGITQSPKYLFRKEGQNVTLSCEQNLNHDAMYWYRQDPGQGLRLIYYSQIVNDFQKGDIAEGYSVSREKKESFPLTVTSAQKNPTAFYLCASSIQGSYNEQFFGPGTRLTVL.

J is TRBJ2-1 and V is TRBV6-2 or TRBV6-3, with D uncertain. Looked up from germline, CDR1 is MNHEY and CDR2 is SVGEGT. The V and J ends lost 4 bases and 10 bases respectively, with 17 bases between them. The CDR3 contains 14 residues. The CDR3 region has the DNA TGTGCCAGCAGTTCCCCGACCCTCAGGTTCGAGCAGTTCTTC. Translating it yields CASSSPTLRFEQFF.